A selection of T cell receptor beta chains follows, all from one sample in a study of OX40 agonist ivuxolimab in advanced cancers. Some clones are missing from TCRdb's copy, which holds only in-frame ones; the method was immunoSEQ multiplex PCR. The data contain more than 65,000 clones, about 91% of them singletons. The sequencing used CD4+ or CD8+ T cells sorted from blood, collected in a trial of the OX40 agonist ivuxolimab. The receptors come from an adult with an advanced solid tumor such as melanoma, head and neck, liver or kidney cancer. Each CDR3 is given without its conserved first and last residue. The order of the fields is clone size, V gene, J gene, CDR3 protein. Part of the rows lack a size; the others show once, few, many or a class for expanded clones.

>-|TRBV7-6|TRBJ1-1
ASSLGGSTEAF
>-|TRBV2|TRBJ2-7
ASKEESYEQY
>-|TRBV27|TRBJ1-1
ASSFGRGLVTEAF
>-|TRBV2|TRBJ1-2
ASSADRGDGYT
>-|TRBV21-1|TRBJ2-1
ASSPRKGESNEQF
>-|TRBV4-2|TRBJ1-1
ASSHPSKGLMNTEAF
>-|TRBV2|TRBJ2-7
ASSSGVEQY
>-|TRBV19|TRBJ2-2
ASSTRGQGGELF
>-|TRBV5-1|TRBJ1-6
ASSLETPNSPLH
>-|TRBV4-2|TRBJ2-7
ASSIDVRREQY
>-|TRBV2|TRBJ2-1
ASTRGQGGLEQF
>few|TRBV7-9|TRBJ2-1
ASSRGHNEQF
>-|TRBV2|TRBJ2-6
ASSRVVGANVLT
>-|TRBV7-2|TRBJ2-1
ASSLTSGGAYNEQF
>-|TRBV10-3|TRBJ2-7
AISGQGGWLEQY
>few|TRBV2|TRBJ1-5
ASRWDVQQPQH
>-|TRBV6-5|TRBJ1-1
ASSILDRANTEAF
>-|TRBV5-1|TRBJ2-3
ASRPGTSGGSSTDTQY
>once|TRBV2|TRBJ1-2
ASSIDRGPGYT
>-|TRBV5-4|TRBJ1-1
ASSRGNTEAF
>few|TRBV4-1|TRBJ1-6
ASSQERGFPPLH
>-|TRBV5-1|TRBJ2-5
ASSGQGGETQY
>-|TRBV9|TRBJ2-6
ASSETGTGANVLT
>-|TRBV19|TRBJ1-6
ASSNGRLSYNSPLH
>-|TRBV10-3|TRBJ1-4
AIRQGAGEKLF
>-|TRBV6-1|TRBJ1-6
ASSEAQASHSPLH